Listed here are 22 T cell receptor beta chains from one sample, sequenced in a study of OX40 agonist ivuxolimab in advanced cancers. The table came from immunoSEQ multiplex PCR; TCRdb's copy has only in-frame clones and leaves some out. The sample consists of some 70,000 clones, roughly 88% of them appearing once. Sample: CD4+ or CD8+ T cells sorted from blood, taken in a trial of the OX40 agonist ivuxolimab. These receptors were obtained from an adult with an advanced solid tumor such as melanoma, head and neck, liver or kidney cancer.

V and J are TRBV9 and TRBJ2-1; 9 bases line up with TRBD2. V shed 0 bases, J shed 9 bases, and the junction held 7 bases outside the gene matches. CDR1 is SGDLS and CDR2 is YYNGEE in the germline V gene. CDR3 length: 15 residues. CDR3 DNA sequence: TGTGCCAGCAGCGTAGTGCCTAGCGGGACGCGTGAGCAGTTCTTC. It translates to CASSVVPSGTREQFF.

V gene TRBV28 combines with J gene TRBJ2-7; 7 bases line up with TRBD2. Germline V lookup: CDR1 MDHEN, CDR2 SYDVKM. After removal of 6 bases from V and 4 bases from J, the junction contained 12 bases not matched to a gene. CDR3 length: 15 residues. The chain's CDR3 is CASSQRLANSYEQYF. The CDR3 nucleotides read TGTGCCAGCAGCCAGCGACTAGCTAATTCGTACGAGCAGTACTTC. The whole variable domain, remainder taken from reference TRBV28 and TRBJ2-7, is DVKVTQSSRYLVKRTGEKVFLECVQDMDHENMFWYRQDPGLGLRLIYFSYDVKMKEKGDIPEGYSVSREKKERFSLILESASTNQTSMYLCASSQRLANSYEQYFGPGTRLTVT.

The chain couples TRBV6-1 to TRBJ1-5; possibly TRBD1 for D (5 bases). Between the trimmed V and J ends, which lost 11 bases and 0 bases, there was a span of 11 bases. Germline loops: CDR1 MNHNS, CDR2 SASEGT. This CDR3 has 13 residues. CDR3 protein: CALAGSSNQPQHF. The CDR3 DNA reads TGTGCCTTGGCAGGGAGTAGCAATCAGCCCCAGCATTTT.

The chain links TRBV2 to TRBJ1-1; D may be TRBD1 (5 bases). The CDR3 spans 14 residues. V lost 6 bases and J lost 1, with 12 bases in between. Germline lookup yields CDR1 SNHLY and CDR2 FYNNEI. The DNA for the CDR3 is TGTGCCAGCAGCCAGGGACGGAGGAACACTGAAGCTTTCTTT. This gives the protein CASSQGRRNTEAFF.

The V and J genes are TRBV5-4 and TRBJ2-7; D uncertain. Germline V gives CDR1 SGHNT, CDR2 YYREEE (reference sequence). Trimming pared 2 bases from V and 6 bases from J, leaving 6 bases between. This CDR3 spans 11 amino acids. CDR3: CASSFLSEQYF. The DNA for the CDR3 is TGTGCCAGCAGCTTCCTCAGCGAGCAGTACTTC.

The CDR3, as DNA: TGTGCCAGCAAGCGGGTTCCCTCGGCAGATACGCAGTATTTT. This encodes CASKRVPSADTQYF. This chain connects TRBV6-5 to TRBJ2-3, with a tentative D call TRBD2 (6 bases). CDR3 size: 14 residues. Trimming cost V 7 bases and J 4 bases, with 15 bases left between them. Germline V gene sequence: CDR1 MNHEY, CDR2 SVGAGI.

The chain employs TRBV7-9 and TRBJ2-5; a weak D match, TRBD1 (5 bases). V was cut by 0 bases and J by 7 bases, with 9 bases left in between. The CDR3 has 13 residues. Germline CDR1 is SEHNR and CDR2 is FQNEAQ (reference sequence). CDR3 residues: CASSLAGEGTQYF. The CDR3 coding sequence is TGTGCCAGCAGCTTAGCAGGGGAAGGGACCCAGTACTTC.

The chain employs TRBV9 and TRBJ2-3, with 8 bases that match TRBD1. This CDR3 is 16 amino acids long. After removal of 0 bases from V and 3 bases from J, the junction contained 6 bases not matched to a gene. The germline CDR1 and CDR2 sequences are SGDLS and YYNGEE. The CDR3 DNA is TGTGCCAGCAGCGTAGGGACAGGGTCGGCGACAGATACGCAGTATTTT. Protein: CASSVGTGSATDTQYF.

V is TRBV18 and J is TRBJ2-7; 8 positions agree with TRBD1. CDR1 and CDR2 from the germline V gene are KGHSH and LQKENI. CDR3 length: 14 residues. V lost 6 bases and J lost 4; bases outside the gene matches: 8. CDR3 bases: TGTGCCAGCTCCCTAGGACAGGGAAGTTACGAGCAGTACTTC. Its translation: CASSLGQGSYEQYF. The variable domain in full, with the rest retrieved from reference TRBV18 and TRBJ2-7, is NAGVMQNPRHLVRRRGQEARLRCSPMKGHSHVYWYRQLPEEGLKFMVYLQKENIIDESGMPKERFSAEFPKEGPSILRIQQVVRGDSAAYFCASSLGQGSYEQYFGPGTRLTVT.

This clone appeared a few times. V usage is TRBV5-1 and J usage is TRBJ1-2; TRBD1 might be the D (5 bases). The CDR3 totals 15 residues. V lost 6 bases, J lost 8 bases, and 23 bases lay in between. Germline V CDR1 and CDR2: SGHRS, YFSETQ. CDR3 in DNA: TGCGCCAGCACCCCGGAGGTGCCAGGGACTAGAGGCTACACCTTC. As protein: CASTPEVPGTRGYTF.

The genes are TRBV2 and TRBJ1-1; 7 nucleotides line up with TRBD1. Germline-derived CDR1 and CDR2 are SNHLY and FYNNEI. The CDR3 spans 14 residues. With V trimmed by 6 bases and J by 2 bases, 6 bases remained unmatched. The CDR3 loop reads CASRPGTANTEAFF. CDR3 nucleotides: TGTGCCAGCAGGCCGGGGACAGCCAACACTGAAGCTTTCTTT.

This clone was detected once. The chain joins TRBV5-6 to TRBJ2-3; D unresolved. Germline V lookup: CDR1 SGHDT, CDR2 YYEEEE. This CDR3 comprises 17 residues. V was clipped by 3 bases and J by 0 bases, with 17 bases between them. The CDR3 loop reads CASSYEQYSKSTDTQYF. As DNA, the CDR3 is TGTGCCAGCAGCTACGAGCAATACTCGAAAAGCACAGATACGCAGTATTTT.

The chain is built from TRBV6-5 and TRBJ1-2; possibly TRBD1 for D (5 bases). The V gene's germline CDR1 is MNHEY and CDR2 SVGAGI. The CDR3 has 12 residues. The V gene lost 5 bases and the J gene lost 8 bases, with 12 bases spanning the gap. CDR3 region: CASSPAGGGYTF. The CDR3 DNA is TGTGCCAGCAGTCCCGCCGGGGGGGGCTACACCTTC.

This clone was recorded a few times. V gene TRBV7-8 combines with J gene TRBJ1-2; 7 bases line up with TRBD1. With 5 bases clipped from V and 8 bases from J, the junction kept 8 bases outside the gene matches. Germline V lookup: CDR1 SGHVS, CDR2 FQNEAQ. The CDR3 has 13 residues. CDR3 sequence reads: CASSPDRVQGYTF. The CDR3 region has the DNA TGTGCCAGCAGCCCAGACAGGGTGCAGGGCTACACCTTC.

This chain uses TRBV7-7 with TRBJ2-1; 7 bases fit TRBD2. The germline V gene encodes CDR1 SSHAT and CDR2 FNYEAQ (reference sequence). This CDR3 spans 16 amino acids. The CDR3 DNA reads TGTGCTAGCGCCGAACGGAGCGGGGCCGCCTACAATGAGCAGTTCTTC. It translates to CASAERSGAAYNEQFF.

The V and J genes are TRBV18 and TRBJ1-1, with 10 positions matching TRBD1. J lost 5 bases, V lost 6 bases, and 6 bases had no gene match. Germline V CDR1 and CDR2: KGHSH, LQKENI. The CDR3 extends over 14 amino acids. The CDR3 loop is CASSPGQGRTEAFF. As DNA, the CDR3 is TGTGCCAGCTCCCCGGGACAGGGGAGGACTGAAGCTTTCTTT. Combining the CDR3 with reference TRBV18 and TRBJ1-1 gives the whole variable domain NAGVMQNPRHLVRRRGQEARLRCSPMKGHSHVYWYRQLPEEGLKFMVYLQKENIIDESGMPKERFSAEFPKEGPSILRIQQVVRGDSAAYFCASSPGQGRTEAFFGQGTRLTVV.

V is TRBV5-4 and J is TRBJ2-1; 9 bases map to TRBD2. The CDR3 loop spans 14 amino acids. Germline V gives CDR1 SGHNT, CDR2 YYREEE (reference sequence). The trim removed 4 bases at V and 5 bases at J, leaving 4 bases unmatched. CDR3 protein: CASSLRLADNEQFF. DNA of the CDR3: TGTGCCAGCAGCCTCAGACTAGCGGACAATGAGCAGTTCTTC.

This chain links TRBV5-6 with TRBJ2-7; D tentatively fits TRBD1 or TRBD2 (5 bases each). There are 16 residues in the CDR3. Germline V gene data show CDR1 as SGHDT and CDR2 as YYEEEE. V dropped 5 bases and J dropped 4 bases, with 22 bases sitting between them. This chain's CDR3 is CASSLWGSTGGYEQYF. CDR3 nucleotide sequence: TGTGCCAGCAGTCTCTGGGGGAGTACAGGTGGATACGAGCAGTACTTC.

This rearrangement joins TRBV19 to TRBJ2-2; 9 bases align to TRBD1. V shed 4 bases and J 4 bases; nucleotides not matched to a gene: 7. The CDR3 length is 16 residues. CDR1 is LNHDA and CDR2 is SQIVND in the germline V gene (reference sequence). The CDR3 protein is CASSRWTGAGTGELFF. In nucleotides, the CDR3 is TGTGCCAGTAGTAGATGGACAGGGGCGGGCACCGGGGAGCTGTTTTTT.

This chain uses TRBV5-6 with TRBJ2-7, with 7 bases lining up with TRBD1. CDR1 and CDR2 from the germline V gene are SGHDT and YYEEEE. The length of the CDR3 is 14 residues. Trimming at V came to 0 bases and at J to 3 bases, leaving 3 bases not matched to a gene. This chain's CDR3 is CASSLGTGNYEQYF. The CDR3 DNA reads as TGTGCCAGCAGCTTGGGGACAGGAAACTACGAGCAGTACTTC.

V and J are TRBV29-1 and TRBJ2-3, with 9 bases that match TRBD2. CDR1 is SQVTM, CDR2 ANQGSEA, per germline. The CDR3 is 15 residues long. With V trimmed by 4 bases and J by 4 bases, 9 bases remained unmatched. In DNA, the CDR3 is TGCAGCGTTGCCCGGGGTAGCGGGGGATCAGATACGCAGTATTTT. Its translation is CSVARGSGGSDTQYF.

The chain is built from TRBV5-4 and TRBJ1-2; 9 bases line up with TRBD1. The CDR3 has 14 residues. Germline trimming cut 4 bases from V and 4 bases from J; bases unmatched to any gene: 5. CDR1 is SGHNT and CDR2 is YYREEE in the germline V gene (reference sequence). CDR3 in DNA: TGTGCCAGCAGCCGGGACAGGGACGCCTATGGCTACACCTTC. Translating it yields CASSRDRDAYGYTF.